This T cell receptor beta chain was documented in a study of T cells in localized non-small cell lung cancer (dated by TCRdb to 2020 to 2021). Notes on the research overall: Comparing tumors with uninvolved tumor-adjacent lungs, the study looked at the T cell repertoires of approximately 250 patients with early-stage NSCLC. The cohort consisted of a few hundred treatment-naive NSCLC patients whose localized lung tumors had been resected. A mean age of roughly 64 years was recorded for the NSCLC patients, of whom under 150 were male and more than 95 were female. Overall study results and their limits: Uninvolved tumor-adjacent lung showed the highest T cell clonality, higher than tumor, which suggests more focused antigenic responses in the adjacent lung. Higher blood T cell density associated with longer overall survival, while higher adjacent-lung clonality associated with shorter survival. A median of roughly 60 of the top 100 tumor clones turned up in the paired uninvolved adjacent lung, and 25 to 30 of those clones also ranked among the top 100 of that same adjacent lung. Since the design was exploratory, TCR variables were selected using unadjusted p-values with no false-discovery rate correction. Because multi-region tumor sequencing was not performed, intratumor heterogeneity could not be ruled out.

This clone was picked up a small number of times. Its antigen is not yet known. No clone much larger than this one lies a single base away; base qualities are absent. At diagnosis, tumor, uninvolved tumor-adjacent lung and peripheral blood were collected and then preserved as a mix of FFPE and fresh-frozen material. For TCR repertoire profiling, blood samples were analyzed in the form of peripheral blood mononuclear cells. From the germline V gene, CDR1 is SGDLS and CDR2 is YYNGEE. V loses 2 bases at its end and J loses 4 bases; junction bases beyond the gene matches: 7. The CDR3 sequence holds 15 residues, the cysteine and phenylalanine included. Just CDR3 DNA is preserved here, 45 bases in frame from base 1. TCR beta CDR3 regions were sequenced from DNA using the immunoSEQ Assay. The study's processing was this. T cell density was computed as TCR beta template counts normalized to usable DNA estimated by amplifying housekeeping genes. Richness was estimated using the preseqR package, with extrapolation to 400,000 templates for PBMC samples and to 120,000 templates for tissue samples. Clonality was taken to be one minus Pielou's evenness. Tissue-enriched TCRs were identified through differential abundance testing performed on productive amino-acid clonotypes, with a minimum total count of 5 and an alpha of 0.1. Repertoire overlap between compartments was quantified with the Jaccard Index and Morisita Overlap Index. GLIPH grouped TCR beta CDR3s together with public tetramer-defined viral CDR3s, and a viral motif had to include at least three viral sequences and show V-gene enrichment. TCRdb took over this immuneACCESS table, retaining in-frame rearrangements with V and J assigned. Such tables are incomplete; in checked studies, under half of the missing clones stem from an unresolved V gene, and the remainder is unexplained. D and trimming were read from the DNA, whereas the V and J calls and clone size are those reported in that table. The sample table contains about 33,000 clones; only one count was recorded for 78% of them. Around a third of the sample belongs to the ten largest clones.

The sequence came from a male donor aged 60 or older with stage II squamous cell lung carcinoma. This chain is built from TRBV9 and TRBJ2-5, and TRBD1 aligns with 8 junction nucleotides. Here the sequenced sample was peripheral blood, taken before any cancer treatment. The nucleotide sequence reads TGTGCCAGCAGCGTTGGACAGGGATGGTCAGAGACCCAGTACTTC. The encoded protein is CASSVGQGWSETQYF.